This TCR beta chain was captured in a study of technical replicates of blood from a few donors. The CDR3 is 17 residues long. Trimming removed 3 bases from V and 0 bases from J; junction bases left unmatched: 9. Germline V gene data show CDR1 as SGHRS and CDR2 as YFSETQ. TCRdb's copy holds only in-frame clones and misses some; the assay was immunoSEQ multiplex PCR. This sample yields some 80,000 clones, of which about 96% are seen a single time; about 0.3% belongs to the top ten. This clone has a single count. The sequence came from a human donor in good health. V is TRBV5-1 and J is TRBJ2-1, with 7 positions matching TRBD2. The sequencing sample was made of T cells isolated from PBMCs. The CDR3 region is CASSSTPGGGSYNEQFF. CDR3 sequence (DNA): TGCGCCAGCAGCTCGACCCCGGGAGGAGGCTCCTACAATGAGCAGTTCTTC. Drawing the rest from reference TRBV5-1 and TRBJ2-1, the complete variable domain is KAGVTQTPRYLIKTRGQQVTLSCSPISGHRSVSWYQQTPGQGLQFLFEYFSETQRNKGNFPGRFSGRQFSNSRSEMNVSTLELGDSALYLCASSSTPGGGSYNEQFFGPGTRLTVL.